The clone carrying this TCR beta chain was observed a handful of times. Antigen specificity is unknown. Germline V CDR1 and CDR2: LGHNA, YSLEER. The CDR3 sequence is 14 residues long. The germline V and J ends were trimmed by 0 bases and 7 bases, with 9 bases remaining between them. Every sample had a minimum of 6 million PBMCs isolated. This entry belongs to a study of blood T cells in healthy people across ages. Overall study findings and caveats: Researchers report that TCR beta diversity correlated strongly with naive T cell percentage.

The second PCR ran about 7 to 12 cycles with a sample-barcoded 5' primer and J-beta primers. MiXCR was run by TCRdb on the 5' RACE reads, yielding one entry per CDR3 protein. The sample consists of more than 500,000 distinct CDR3 sequences, 25% to 30% of them appearing once. The rearrangement uses TRBV4-3 and TRBJ1-4; D not resolved. The receptor was derived from a woman between 65 and 79 years old in good health. Input material: blood. DNA for the CDR3: TGCGCCAGCAGCCAAGAACAGTTAGGTGAAAAACTGTTTTTT. It translates to CASSQEQLGEKLFF.